Listed here are 11 T cell receptor beta chains from one sample, sequenced in a study of blood T cell repertoires in COVID-19. The table came from immunoSEQ multiplex PCR; TCRdb's copy has only in-frame clones and leaves some out. Among just over 90,000 clones listed, 90% were seen once. Material: peripheral blood. The receptor set was obtained from a human donor with active COVID-19. The donor label of this sample is uncertain.

The J gene is TRBJ2-5, the V gene TRBV5-1, with a weak D call TRBD1 (5 bases). The germline gives CDR1 SGHRS, CDR2 YFSETQ. V gave up 0 bases and J gave up 2 bases, with 11 bases separating them. The CDR3 extends over 15 amino acids. The CDR3 loop reads CASSLDGRVQETQYF. DNA of the CDR3: TGCGCCAGCAGCTTGGATGGCAGGGTGCAAGAGACCCAGTACTTC.

The CDR3 sequence is CASSRLVASGGVEQFF. The CDR3 DNA is TGTGCCAGCAGCCGTCTCGTGGCTAGCGGGGGGGTTGAGCAGTTCTTC. The genes are TRBV7-2 and TRBJ2-1; 12 nucleotides line up with TRBD2. The CDR3 loop spans 16 amino acids. Germline-derived CDR1 and CDR2 are SGHTA and FQGNSA. V trimming: 5 bases; J trimming: 9 bases; junction bases outside the gene matches: 11.

The J gene is TRBJ2-1, the V gene TRBV5-6, with TRBD2 matching over 9 bases. Trimming removed 0 bases from V and 6 bases from J; junction bases left unmatched: 4. CDR3 size: 15 residues. Per germline, CDR1 SGHDT and CDR2 YYEEEE. CDR3 in DNA: TGTGCCAGCAGCTTGGGAACAGCGGGGGGCAATGAGCAGTTCTTC. It yields the protein CASSLGTAGGNEQFF.

This chain connects TRBV9 to TRBJ2-7; possibly TRBD1 for D (6 bases). This CDR3 is 15 amino acids long. The ends were cut back, 4 bases at V and 7 bases at J, with 21 bases in the middle. Germline-derived CDR1 and CDR2 are SGDLS and YYNGEE. CDR3 in DNA: TGTGCCAGCAGCCCGGACGACAGGACCTATAGGGAGCAGTACTTC. Protein sequence: CASSPDDRTYREQYF.

In this sample, this clone turned up once. The V gene is TRBV30, the J gene TRBJ2-1, with D tentatively TRBD1 (6 bases). V lost 2 bases and J 5 bases, leaving 25 bases between the germline ends. The CDR3 contains 18 residues. Germline V gene sequence: CDR1 GTSNPN, CDR2 SVGIG (reference sequence). The CDR3, as DNA: TGTGCCTGGAGTCAAGACCAACAGGGATTAGACTTCAACAATGAGCAGTTCTTC. Translation: CAWSQDQQGLDFNNEQFF.

This clone was recorded only once. The chain links TRBV5-1 to TRBJ1-6; D call uncertain. Germline lookup yields CDR1 SGHRS and CDR2 YFSETQ. V lost 4 bases and J 0 bases, leaving 8 bases between the germline ends. The CDR3 spans 15 residues. The chain's CDR3 is CASSPRSSYNSPLHF. DNA of the CDR3: TGCGCCAGCAGCCCTAGGAGCTCCTATAATTCACCCCTCCACTTT.

This clone was seen just once. The genes are TRBV7-2 and TRBJ1-3; D perhaps matches TRBD1 (6 bases). CDR1 and CDR2 (germline): SGHTA, FQGNSA. Trimming shortened V by 5 bases and J by 11 bases, and 16 bases separated the two germline ends. The CDR3 loop spans 13 amino acids. CDR3 sequence reads: CASSPNRVEAIYF. For the CDR3, the DNA is TGTGCCAGCAGCCCGAACAGGGTTGAGGCCATATATTTT.

The chain employs TRBV29-1 and TRBJ2-1; D might be TRBD2 (5 bases). This CDR3 has 11 amino acids. V was shortened by 5 bases and J by 15 bases, with 17 bases between the two germline ends. Germline assignment: CDR1 SQVTM and CDR2 ANQGSEA. The CDR3 region is CSVRQDSSPFF. In DNA form, the CDR3 reads TGCAGCGTTAGGCAGGACTCCTCACCGTTCTTC.

The chain links TRBV9 to TRBJ2-1; D call uncertain. The germline V and J ends were trimmed by 0 bases and 0 bases, with 13 bases remaining between them. The length of the CDR3 is 17 residues. Looked up from germline, CDR1 is SGDLS and CDR2 is YYNGEE. CDR3 DNA sequence: TGTGCCAGCAGCGTAGGACACTTACGAAGCTCCTACAATGAGCAGTTCTTC. It specifies CASSVGHLRSSYNEQFF. Full variable domain (outside the CDR3, taken from reference TRBV9 and TRBJ2-1): DSGVTQTPKHLITATGQRVTLRCSPRSGDLSVYWYQQSLDQGLQFLIQYYNGEERAKGNILERFSAQQFPDLHSELNLSSLELGDSALYFCASSVGHLRSSYNEQFFGPGTRLTVL.

The chain uses TRBV5-5 and TRBJ1-2; the D gene is possibly TRBD1 (6 bases). The germline V gene encodes CDR1 SGHKS and CDR2 YYEKEE (reference sequence). Trimming pared 4 bases from V and 3 bases from J, leaving 19 bases between. The CDR3 extends over 16 amino acids. The CDR3 is CASSHTPQGLDYGYTF. DNA of the CDR3: TGTGCCAGCAGCCACACCCCTCAGGGGCTGGACTATGGCTACACCTTC.

The V and J genes are TRBV11-2 and TRBJ2-7; 10 bases are a match to TRBD2. There are 15 residues in the CDR3. V was pared by 3 bases and J by 1 base, with 3 bases of the junction left unmatched. CDR1 is SGHAT, CDR2 FQNNGV, per germline. DNA of the CDR3: TGTGCCAGCAGCTTCCAGCGGGGGGGGTCCTACGAGCAGTACTTC. Translating gives CASSFQRGGSYEQYF.